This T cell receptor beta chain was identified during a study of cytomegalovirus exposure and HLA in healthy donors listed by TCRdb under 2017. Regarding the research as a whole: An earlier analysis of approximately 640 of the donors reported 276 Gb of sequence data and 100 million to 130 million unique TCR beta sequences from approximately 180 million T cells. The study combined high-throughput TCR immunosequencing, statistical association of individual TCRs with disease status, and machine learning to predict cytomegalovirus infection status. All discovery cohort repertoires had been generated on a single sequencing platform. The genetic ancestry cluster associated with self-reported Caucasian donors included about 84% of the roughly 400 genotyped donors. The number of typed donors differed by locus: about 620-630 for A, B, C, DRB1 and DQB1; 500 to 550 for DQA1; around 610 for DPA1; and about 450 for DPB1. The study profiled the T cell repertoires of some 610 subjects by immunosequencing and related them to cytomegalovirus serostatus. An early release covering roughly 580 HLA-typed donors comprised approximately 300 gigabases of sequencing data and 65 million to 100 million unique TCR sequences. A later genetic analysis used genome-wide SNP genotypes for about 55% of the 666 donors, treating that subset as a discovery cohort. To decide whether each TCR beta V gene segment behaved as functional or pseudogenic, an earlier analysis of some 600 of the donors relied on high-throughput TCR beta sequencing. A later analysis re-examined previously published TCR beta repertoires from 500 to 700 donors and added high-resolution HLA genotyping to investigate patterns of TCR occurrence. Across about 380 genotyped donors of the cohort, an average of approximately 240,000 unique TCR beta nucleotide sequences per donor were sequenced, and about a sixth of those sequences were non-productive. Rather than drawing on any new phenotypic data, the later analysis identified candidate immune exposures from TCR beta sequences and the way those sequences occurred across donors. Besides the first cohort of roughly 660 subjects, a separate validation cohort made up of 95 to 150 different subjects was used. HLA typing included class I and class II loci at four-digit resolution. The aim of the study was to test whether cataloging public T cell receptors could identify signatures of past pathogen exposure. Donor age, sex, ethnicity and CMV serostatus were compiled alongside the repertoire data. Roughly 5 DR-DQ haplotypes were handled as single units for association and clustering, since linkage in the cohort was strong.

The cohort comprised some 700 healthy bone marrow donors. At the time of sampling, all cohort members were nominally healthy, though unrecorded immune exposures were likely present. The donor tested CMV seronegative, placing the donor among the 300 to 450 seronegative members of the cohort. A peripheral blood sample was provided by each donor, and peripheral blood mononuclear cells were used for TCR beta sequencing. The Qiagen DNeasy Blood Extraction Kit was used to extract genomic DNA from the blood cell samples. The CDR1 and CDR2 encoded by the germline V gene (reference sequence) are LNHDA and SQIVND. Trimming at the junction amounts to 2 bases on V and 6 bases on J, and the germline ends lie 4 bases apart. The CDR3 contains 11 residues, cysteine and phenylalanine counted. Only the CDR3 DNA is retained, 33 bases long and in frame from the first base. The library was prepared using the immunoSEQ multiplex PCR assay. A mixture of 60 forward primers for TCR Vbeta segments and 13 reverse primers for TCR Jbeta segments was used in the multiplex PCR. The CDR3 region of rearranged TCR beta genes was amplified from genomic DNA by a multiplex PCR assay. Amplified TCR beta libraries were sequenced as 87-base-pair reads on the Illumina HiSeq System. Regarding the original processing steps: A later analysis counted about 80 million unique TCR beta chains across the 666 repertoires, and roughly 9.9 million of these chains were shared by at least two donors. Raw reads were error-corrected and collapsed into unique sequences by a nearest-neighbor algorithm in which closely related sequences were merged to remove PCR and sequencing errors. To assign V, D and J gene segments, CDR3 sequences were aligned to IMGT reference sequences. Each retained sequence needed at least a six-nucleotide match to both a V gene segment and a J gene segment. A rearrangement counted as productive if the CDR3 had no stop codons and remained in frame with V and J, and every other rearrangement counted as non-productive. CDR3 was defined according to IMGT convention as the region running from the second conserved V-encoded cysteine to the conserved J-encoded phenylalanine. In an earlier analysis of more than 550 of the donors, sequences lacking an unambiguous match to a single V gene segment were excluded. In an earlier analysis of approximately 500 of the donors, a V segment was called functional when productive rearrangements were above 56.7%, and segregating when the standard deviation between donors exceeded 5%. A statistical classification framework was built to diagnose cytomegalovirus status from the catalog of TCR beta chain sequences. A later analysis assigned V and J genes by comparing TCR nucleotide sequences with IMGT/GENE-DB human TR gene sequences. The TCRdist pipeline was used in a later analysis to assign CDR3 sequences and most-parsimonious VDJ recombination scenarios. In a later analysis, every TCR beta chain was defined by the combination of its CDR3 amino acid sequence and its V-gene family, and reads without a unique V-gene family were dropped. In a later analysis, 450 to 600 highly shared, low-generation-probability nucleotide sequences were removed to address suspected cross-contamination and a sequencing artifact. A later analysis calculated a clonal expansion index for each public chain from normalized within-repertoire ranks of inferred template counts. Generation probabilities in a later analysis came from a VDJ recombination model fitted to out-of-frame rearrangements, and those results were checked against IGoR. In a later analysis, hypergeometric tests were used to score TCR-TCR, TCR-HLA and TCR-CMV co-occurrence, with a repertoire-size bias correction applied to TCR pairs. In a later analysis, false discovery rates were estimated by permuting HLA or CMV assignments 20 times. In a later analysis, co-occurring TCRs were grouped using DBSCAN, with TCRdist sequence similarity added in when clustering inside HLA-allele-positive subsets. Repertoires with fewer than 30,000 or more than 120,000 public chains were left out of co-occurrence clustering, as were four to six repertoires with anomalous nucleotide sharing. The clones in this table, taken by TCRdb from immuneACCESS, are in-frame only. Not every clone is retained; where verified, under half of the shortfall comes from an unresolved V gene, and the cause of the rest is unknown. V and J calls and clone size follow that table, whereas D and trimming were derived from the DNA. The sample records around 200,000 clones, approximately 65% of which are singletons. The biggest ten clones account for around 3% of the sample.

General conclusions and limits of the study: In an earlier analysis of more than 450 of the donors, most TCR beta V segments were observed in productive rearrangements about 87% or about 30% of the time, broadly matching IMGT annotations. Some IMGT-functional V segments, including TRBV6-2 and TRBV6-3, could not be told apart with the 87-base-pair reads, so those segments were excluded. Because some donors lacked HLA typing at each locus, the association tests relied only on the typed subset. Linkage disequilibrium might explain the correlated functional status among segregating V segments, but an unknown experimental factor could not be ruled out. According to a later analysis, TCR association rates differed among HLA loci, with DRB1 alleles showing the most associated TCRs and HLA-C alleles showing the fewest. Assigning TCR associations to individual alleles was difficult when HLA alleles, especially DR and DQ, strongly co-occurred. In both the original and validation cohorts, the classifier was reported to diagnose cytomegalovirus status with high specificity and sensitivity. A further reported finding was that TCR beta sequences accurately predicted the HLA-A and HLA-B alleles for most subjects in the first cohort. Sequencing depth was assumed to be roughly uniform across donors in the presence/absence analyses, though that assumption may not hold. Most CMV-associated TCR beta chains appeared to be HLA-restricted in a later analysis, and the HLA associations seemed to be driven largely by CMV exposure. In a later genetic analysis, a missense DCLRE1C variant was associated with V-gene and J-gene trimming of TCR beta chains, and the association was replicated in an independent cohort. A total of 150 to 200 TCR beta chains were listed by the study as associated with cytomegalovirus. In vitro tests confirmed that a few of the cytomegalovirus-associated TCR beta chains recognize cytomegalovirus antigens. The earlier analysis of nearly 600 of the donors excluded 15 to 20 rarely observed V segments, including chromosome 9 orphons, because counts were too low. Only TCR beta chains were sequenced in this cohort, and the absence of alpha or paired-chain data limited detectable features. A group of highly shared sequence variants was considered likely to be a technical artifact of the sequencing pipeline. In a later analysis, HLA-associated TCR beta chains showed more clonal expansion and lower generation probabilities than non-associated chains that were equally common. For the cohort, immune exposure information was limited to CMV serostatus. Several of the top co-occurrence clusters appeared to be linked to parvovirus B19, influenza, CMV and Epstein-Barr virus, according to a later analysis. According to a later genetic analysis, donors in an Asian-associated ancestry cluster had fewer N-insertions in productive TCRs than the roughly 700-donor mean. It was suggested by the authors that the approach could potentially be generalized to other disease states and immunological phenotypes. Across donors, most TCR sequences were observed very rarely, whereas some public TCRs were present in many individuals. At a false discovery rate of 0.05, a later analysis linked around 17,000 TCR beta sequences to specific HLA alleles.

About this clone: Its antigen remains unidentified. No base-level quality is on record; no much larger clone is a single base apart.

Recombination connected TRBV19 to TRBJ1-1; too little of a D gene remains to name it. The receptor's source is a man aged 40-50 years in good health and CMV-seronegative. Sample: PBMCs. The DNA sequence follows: TGTGCCAGTAGTATATCTGCTGAAGCTTTCTTT. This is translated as CASSISAEAFF.